These 6 T cell receptor beta chains came from one sample sequenced in a study of blood T cells in healthy people across ages. The use of a sample-barcoded 5' primer and a J-beta primer mix characterized a second PCR of about 7 to 12 cycles. A single record per CDR3 protein comes from TCRdb applying MiXCR to the 5' RACE reads. This sample has hundreds of thousands of distinct CDR3 sequences, with around 31% found just once. The specimen sequenced was blood. Receptors originate from a woman aged 80 or over in good health.

The chain combines TRBV5-1 with TRBJ2-1; TRBD2 aligns across 8 bases. The CDR3 sequence is 17 residues long. Germline V gene lookup returns CDR1 SGHRS and CDR2 YFSETQ. V trimming: 2 bases; J trimming: 0 bases; junction bases outside the gene matches: 7. In nucleotides, the CDR3 is TGCGCCAGCAGCTTTTCTACTAGCGGAAACTCCTACAATGAGCAGTTCTTC. This translates into CASSFSTSGNSYNEQFF.

This clonotype was recorded many times. The gene calls are TRBV6-4 and TRBJ2-1; the D gene is possibly TRBD1 (6 bases). The CDR3 runs to 13 residues. The germline gives CDR1 MRHNA, CDR2 SNTAGT. V was pared by 3 bases and J by 5 bases, with 8 bases between. Here the CDR3 DNA reads TGTGCCAGCAGTGAACAGGGCCACAATGAGCAGTTCTTC. This translates into CASSEQGHNEQFF.

This clonotype has only a few counts. The chain is built from TRBV19 and TRBJ2-5; 8 bases line up with TRBD1. CDR3 length: 12 amino acids. The trim removed 11 bases at V and 5 bases at J, leaving 7 bases unmatched. Germline V gives CDR1 LNHDA, CDR2 SQIVND (reference sequence). The CDR3 loop is CASQGAWETQYF. CDR3 in DNA: TGTGCCTCTCAGGGGGCGTGGGAGACCCAGTACTTC.

About this clonotype itself: Just one base apart from a much larger clone, this may be a read error. This rearrangement joins TRBV2 to TRBJ2-5; D might be TRBD2 (7 bases). The V end was cut by 8 bases, the J end by 11 bases, with 27 bases between. The CDR3 covers 15 residues. CDR1 SNHLY and CDR2 FYNNEI come from the germline V gene. CDR3 bases: TGTGCCAGCGGCGCCTCGGGGGGCGCGTACAATGAGCAGTACTTC. This gives the protein CASGASGGAYNEQYF.

Many counts were recorded for this clonotype. The chain couples TRBV9 to TRBJ2-3; weak D call: TRBD1 (5 bases). The CDR3 sequence is 15 residues long. Trimming left V 4 bases short and J 0 bases short, with 12 bases between. CDR1 SGDLS and CDR2 YYNGEE come from the germline V gene. CDR3 DNA sequence: TGTGCCAGCAGCCCTCGACAGTTTAGCACAGATACGCAGTATTTT. The encoded protein is CASSPRQFSTDTQYF.

This sequence joins TRBV9 and TRBJ2-1; perhaps D is TRBD1 or TRBD2 (5 bases each). CDR3 length equals 14 residues. Per germline, CDR1 SGDLS and CDR2 YYNGEE. Trimming took 0 bases from V and 9 from J, leaving 13 bases between them. In nucleotides, the CDR3 is TGTGCCAGCAGCGTAGGTTCCCGGGACGGTGAGCAGTTCTTC. Amino acid sequence: CASSVGSRDGEQFF.